These T cell receptor beta chains were read from a single sample in a study of T-cell reconstitution after alpha-beta-depleted transplantation in children. Using its own MiXCR run on the PCR reads, TCRdb lists one record per CDR3 protein. The table lists around 370,000 distinct CDR3 sequences, approximately 10% of them singletons. This specimen consisted of PBMCs from the stem cell graft donor, obtained from the stem cell graft. The source of these receptors is a human donor who donated a stem cell graft to a child with acute lymphoblastic leukemia. Each CDR3 is given with its conserved first and last residue. A D gene is named only where the DNA matches it firmly. Size is stated for part of the rows, as once, few or many counts, or as a class when the clone is expanded.

>NA|TRBJ2-1|TRBD1|TRBV24-1|15
TGTGCCACCAGTGGGCCCGGGACAGGCGCTAATGAGCAGTTCTTC
CATSGPGTGANEQFF
>few|TRBJ2-1|TRBD1|TRBV5-1|14
TGCGCCAGTCTTCCGGGACAGGGCTACAATGAGCAGTTCTTC
CASLPGQGYNEQFF
>few|TRBJ1-1|NA|TRBV12-3/TRBV12-4|11
TGTGCCAGCAGTTTAGCATTCGAAGCTTTCTTT
CASSLAFEAFF
>many|TRBJ2-4|NA|TRBV5-6|15
TGTGCCAGCAGTCGCAGAGGTTCGGACAAAAACATTCAGTACTTC
CASSRRGSDKNIQYF
>NA|TRBJ2-5|TRBD1|TRBV25-1|15
TGTGCCAGCAGTGGCCAACAGGGGGGTCAAGAGACCCAGTACTTC
CASSGQQGGQETQYF
>few|TRBJ1-2|NA|TRBV12-3/TRBV12-4|12
TGTGCCAGCAGTCGTTATACAGATGGCTACACCTTC
CASSRYTDGYTF
>many|TRBJ2-1|TRBD2|TRBV5-1|15
TGCGCCAGCAGCGCCGGACTAGCGGGAGGTAATGAGCAGTTCTTC
CASSAGLAGGNEQFF
>NA|TRBJ1-1|TRBD1|TRBV7-6|14
TGTGCCAGCAGTCCGGGACAGGGCCTCACTGAAGCTTTCTTT
CASSPGQGLTEAFF
>NA|TRBJ2-3|TRBD2|TRBV11-2|15
TGTGCCAGCAGCTTCGTGCGGGGGGGCACAGATACGCAGTATTTT
CASSFVRGGTDTQYF
>many|TRBJ2-1|NA|TRBV6-2/TRBV6-3|15
TGTGCCAGCAGTTACTCAGGGCTCAGGGGCGATGAGCAGTTCTTC
CASSYSGLRGDEQFF
>NA|TRBJ2-4|NA|TRBV25-1|13
TGTGCCAGCAGTGAATCTGGGCCGGGTTTTCAGTACTTC
CASSESGPGFQYF
>few|TRBJ2-5|TRBD2|TRBV4-1|16
TGCGCCAGCAGCCTCGTAGGGACTAGCGGCCAAGAGACCCAGTACTTC
CASSLVGTSGQETQYF
>many|TRBJ2-2|NA|TRBV29-1|14
TGCAGCGTTGAGGCTAGCGCGAACACCGGGGAGCTGTTTTTT
CSVEASANTGELFF
>few|TRBJ2-4|TRBD1|TRBV7-2|16
TGTGCCAGCAGCACCCGGGACAGGGGGCGAGAAAACATTCAGTACTTC
CASSTRDRGRENIQYF
>NA|TRBJ2-1|NA|TRBV20-1|15
TGCAGTGCTGGAAAGAGGACTGGCGGATACAATGAGCAGTTCTTC
CSAGKRTGGYNEQFF
>NA|TRBJ2-2|NA|TRBV7-3|14
TGTGCCAGCAGCCCCACACGAACCACCGGGGAGCTGTTTTTT
CASSPTRTTGELFF